Sequencing of this TCR beta chain was carried out in a study of cytomegalovirus exposure and HLA in healthy donors. CDR3 length: 14 residues. V lost 4 bases and J lost 0, with 10 bases in between. Germline loops: CDR1 LGHNA, CDR2 YNFKEQ. Primers included in the PCR were 60 Vbeta and 13 Jbeta primers. This table comes from immunoSEQ multiplex PCR, and its TCRdb copy is limited to in-frame clones, with some not included. The table records some 200,000 clones, roughly 80% of them present only once. The V call is TRBV4-2, the J call TRBJ2-7; D is undetermined. The sequence came from a woman aged 25 to 39 in good health and CMV-seronegative. The sample consisted of PBMCs. The CDR3, as DNA: TGTGCCAGCAGCCGTGACACAACCTCCTACGAGCAGTACTTC. The encoded protein is CASSRDTTSYEQYF.